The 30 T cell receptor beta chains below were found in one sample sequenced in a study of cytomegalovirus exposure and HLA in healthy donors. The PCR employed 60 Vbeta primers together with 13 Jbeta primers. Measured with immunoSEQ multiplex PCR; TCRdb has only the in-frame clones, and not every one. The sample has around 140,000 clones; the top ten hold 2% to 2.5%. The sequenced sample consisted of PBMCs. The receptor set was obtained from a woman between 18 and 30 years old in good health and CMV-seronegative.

The DNA for the CDR3 is TGCGCCAGCAGCTATGACTGGACAGGGAACTATGGCTACACCTTC. Its translation is CASSYDWTGNYGYTF. The rearrangement links TRBV5-1 to TRBJ1-2; 8 bases are shared with TRBD1. Germline lookup yields CDR1 SGHRS and CDR2 YFSETQ. The V and J ends lost 3 bases and 2 bases, in that order; junction bases with no gene match: 6. This CDR3 comprises 15 residues.

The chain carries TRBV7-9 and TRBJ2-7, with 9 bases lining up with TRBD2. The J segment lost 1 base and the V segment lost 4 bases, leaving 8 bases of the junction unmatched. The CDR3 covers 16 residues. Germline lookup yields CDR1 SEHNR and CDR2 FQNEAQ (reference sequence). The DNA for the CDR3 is TGTGCCAGCAGCTCTTCCGGGACTAGCCCTTCCTACGAGCAGTACTTC. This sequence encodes CASSSSGTSPSYEQYF. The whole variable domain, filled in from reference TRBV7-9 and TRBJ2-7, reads DTGVSQNPRHKITKRGQNVTFRCDPISEHNRLYWYRQTLGQGPEFLTYFQNEAQLEKSRLLSDRFSAERPKGSFSTLEIQRTEQGDSAMYLCASSSSGTSPSYEQYFGPGTRLTVT.

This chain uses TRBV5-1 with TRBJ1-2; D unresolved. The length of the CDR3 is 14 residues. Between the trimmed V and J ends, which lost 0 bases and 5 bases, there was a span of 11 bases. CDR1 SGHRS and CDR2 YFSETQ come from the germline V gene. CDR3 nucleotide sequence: TGCGCCAGCAGCTTGGGTGTCTCGGGTTATGGCTACACCTTC. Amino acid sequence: CASSLGVSGYGYTF.

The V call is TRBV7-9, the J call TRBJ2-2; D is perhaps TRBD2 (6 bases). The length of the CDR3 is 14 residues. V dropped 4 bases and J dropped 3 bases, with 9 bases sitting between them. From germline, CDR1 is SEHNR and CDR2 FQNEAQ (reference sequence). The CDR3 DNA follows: TGTGCCAGCAGCTGGGACTCTTACACCGGGGAGCTGTTTTTT. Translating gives CASSWDSYTGELFF.

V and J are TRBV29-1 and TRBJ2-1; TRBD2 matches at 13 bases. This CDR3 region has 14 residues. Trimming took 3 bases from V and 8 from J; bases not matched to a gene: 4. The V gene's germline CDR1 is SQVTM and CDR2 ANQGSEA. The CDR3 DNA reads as TGCAGCGTTGACGGACTAGCGGGAGACTATGAGCAGTTCTTC. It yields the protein CSVDGLAGDYEQFF.

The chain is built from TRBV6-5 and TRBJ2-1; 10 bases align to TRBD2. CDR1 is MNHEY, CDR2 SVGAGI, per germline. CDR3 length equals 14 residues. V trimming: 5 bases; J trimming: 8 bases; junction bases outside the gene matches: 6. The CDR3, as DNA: TGTGCCAGCAGTAACCTAGCGGGAGCGGATGAGCAGTTCTTC. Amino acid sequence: CASSNLAGADEQFF.

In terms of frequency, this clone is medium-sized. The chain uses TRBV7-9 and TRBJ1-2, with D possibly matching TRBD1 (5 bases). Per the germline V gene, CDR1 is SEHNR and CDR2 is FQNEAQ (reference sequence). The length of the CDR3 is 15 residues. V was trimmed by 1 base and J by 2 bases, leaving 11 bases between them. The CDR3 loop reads CASSLVGEENYGYTF. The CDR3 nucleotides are TGTGCCAGCAGCTTAGTAGGGGAAGAGAACTATGGCTACACCTTC.

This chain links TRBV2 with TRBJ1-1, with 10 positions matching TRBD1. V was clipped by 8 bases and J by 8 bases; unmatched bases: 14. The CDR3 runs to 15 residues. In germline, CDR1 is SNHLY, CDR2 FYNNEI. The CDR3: CASLYYGQGGSEAFF. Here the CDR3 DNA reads TGTGCCAGCCTATACTACGGACAGGGGGGCTCAGAAGCTTTCTTT.

The DNA for the CDR3 is TGTGCCAGCAGCTTAATCCGGACAAGCGGGAAAGGCCGGGCAGATACGCAGTATTTT. As protein: CASSLIRTSGKGRADTQYF. The rearrangement uses TRBV7-9 and TRBJ2-3, with TRBD2 identical over 7 bases. This CDR3 is built from 19 residues. Trimming removed 2 bases from V and 4 bases from J; junction bases left unmatched: 18. Per the germline V gene, CDR1 is SEHNR and CDR2 is FQNEAQ (reference sequence).

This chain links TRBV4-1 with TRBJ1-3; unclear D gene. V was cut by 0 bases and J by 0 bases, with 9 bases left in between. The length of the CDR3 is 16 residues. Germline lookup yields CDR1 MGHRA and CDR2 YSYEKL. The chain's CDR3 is CASSQDTRSSGNTIYF. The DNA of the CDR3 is TGCGCCAGCAGCCAAGATACTCGGAGCTCTGGAAACACCATATATTTT.

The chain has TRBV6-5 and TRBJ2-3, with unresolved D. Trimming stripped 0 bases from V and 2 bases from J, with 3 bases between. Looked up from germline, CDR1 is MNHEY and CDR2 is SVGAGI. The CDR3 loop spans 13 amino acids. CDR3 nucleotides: TGTGCCAGCAGTTACTCCCACACAGATACGCAGTATTTT. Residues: CASSYSHTDTQYF.

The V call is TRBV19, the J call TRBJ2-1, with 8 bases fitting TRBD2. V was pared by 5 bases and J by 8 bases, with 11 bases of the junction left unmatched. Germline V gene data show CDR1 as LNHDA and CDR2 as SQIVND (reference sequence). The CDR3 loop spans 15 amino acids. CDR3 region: CASSPRERGTDEQFF. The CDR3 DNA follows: TGTGCCAGTAGTCCACGGGAGCGGGGGACGGATGAGCAGTTCTTC.

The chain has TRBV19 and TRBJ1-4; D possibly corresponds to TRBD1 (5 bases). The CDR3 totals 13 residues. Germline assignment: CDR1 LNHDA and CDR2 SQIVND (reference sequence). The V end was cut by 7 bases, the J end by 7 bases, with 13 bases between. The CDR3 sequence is CASKRGLSEKLFF. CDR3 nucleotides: TGTGCCAGTAAAAGGGGCCTGAGTGAAAAACTGTTTTTT. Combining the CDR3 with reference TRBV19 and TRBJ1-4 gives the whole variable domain DGGITQSPKYLFRKEGQNVTLSCEQNLNHDAMYWYRQDPGQGLRLIYYSQIVNDFQKGDIAEGYSVSREKKESFPLTVTSAQKNPTAFYLCASKRGLSEKLFFGSGTQLSVL.

In DNA form, the CDR3 reads TGCGCCAGCAGCTTTACGGGGAGTGGTTATAACACCGGGGAGCTGTTTTTT. Its protein is CASSFTGSGYNTGELFF. This chain uses TRBV5-1 with TRBJ2-2; D might be TRBD2 (5 bases). CDR1 and CDR2 (germline): SGHRS, YFSETQ. The CDR3 is 17 amino acids. Trimming took off 2 bases at V and 2 bases at J, with 16 bases between the two ends.

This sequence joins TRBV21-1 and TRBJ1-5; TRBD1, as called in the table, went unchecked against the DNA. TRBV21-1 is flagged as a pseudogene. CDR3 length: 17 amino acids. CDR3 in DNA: TGTGCCAGCAGCAAAAAGGACGGGCGGGCAGGGGGTCAGCCCCAGCATTTT. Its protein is CASSKKDGRAGGQPQHF.

Here the CDR3 reads CASTNPGGAGANVLTF. CDR3 DNA sequence: TGTGCCAGCACCAATCCAGGGGGCGCTGGGGCCAACGTCCTGACTTTC. The rearrangement links TRBV11-3 to TRBJ2-6; TRBD1 matches 8 bases. There are 16 residues in the CDR3. After removal of 7 bases from V and 2 bases from J, the junction contained 7 bases not matched to a gene. Germline V gives CDR1 SGHNT, CDR2 YENEEA.

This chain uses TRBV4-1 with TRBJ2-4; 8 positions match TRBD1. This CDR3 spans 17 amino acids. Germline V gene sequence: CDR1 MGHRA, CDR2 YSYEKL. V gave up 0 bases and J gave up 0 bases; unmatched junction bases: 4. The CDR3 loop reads CASSQDTGGSAKNIQYF. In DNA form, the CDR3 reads TGCGCCAGCAGCCAAGATACAGGGGGGTCAGCCAAAAACATTCAGTACTTC.

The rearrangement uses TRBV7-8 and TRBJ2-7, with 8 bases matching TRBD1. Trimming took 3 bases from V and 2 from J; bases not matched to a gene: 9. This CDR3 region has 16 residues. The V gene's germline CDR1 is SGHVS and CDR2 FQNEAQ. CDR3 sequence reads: CASSFTTGTGPYEQYF. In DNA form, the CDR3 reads TGTGCCAGCAGCTTTACTACCGGGACAGGTCCCTACGAGCAGTACTTC.

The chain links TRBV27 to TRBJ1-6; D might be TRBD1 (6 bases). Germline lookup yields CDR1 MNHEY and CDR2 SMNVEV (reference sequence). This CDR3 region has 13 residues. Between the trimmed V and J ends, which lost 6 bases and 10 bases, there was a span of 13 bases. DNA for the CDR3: TGTGCCAGCAGCCGGACAGTTCCATCACCCCTCCACTTT. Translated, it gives CASSRTVPSPLHF.

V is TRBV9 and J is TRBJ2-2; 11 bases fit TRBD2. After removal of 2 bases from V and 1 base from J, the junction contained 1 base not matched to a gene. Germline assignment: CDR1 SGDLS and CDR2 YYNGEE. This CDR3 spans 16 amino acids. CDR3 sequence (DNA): TGTGCCAGCAGCGTTCTAGCGGGAGGGAACACCGGGGAGCTGTTTTTT. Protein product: CASSVLAGGNTGELFF.

The CDR3 spells CASSWDRAGEQYV. The CDR3 DNA reads as TGTGCCAGCAGCTGGGACAGGGCAGGGGAGCAGTACGTC. This chain links TRBV5-6 with TRBJ2-7; 9 positions agree with TRBD1. The V and J ends lost 3 bases and 7 bases, in that order; junction bases with no gene match: 5. The length of the CDR3 is 13 residues. Germline V gene lookup returns CDR1 SGHDT and CDR2 YYEEEE.

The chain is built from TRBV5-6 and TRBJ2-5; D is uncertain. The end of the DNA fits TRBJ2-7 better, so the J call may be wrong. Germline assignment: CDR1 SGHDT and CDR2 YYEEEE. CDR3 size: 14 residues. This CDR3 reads CASSLESQAYEQYF. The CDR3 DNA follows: TGTGCCAGCAGCTTGGAGTCCCAGGCCTACGAGCAGTACTTC.

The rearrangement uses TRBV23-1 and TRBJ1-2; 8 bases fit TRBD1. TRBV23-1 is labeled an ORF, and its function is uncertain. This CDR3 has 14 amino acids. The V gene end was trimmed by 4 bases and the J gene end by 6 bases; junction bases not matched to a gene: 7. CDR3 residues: CASSPRTGRNGYTF. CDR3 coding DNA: TGCGCCAGCAGTCCACGGACAGGGAGGAATGGCTACACCTTC.

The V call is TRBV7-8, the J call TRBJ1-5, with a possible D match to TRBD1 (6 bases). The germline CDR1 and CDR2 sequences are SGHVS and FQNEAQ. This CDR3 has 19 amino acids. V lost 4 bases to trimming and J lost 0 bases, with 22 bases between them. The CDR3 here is CASSSDKWTDYYSNQPQHF. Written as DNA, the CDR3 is TGTGCCAGCAGCTCAGATAAATGGACAGATTATTATAGCAATCAGCCCCAGCATTTT.

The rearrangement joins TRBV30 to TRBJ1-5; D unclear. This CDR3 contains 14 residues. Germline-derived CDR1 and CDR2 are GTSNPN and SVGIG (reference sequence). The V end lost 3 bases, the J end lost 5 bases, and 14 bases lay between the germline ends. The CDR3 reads CAWSPDLRDQPQHF. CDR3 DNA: TGTGCCTGGAGCCCGGACCTGCGGGATCAGCCCCAGCATTTT. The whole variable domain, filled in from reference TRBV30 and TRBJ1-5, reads SQTIHQWPATLVQPVGSPLSLECTVEGTSNPNLYWYRQAAGRGLQLLFYSVGIGQISSEVPQNLSASRPQDRQFILSSKKLLLSDSGFYLCAWSPDLRDQPQHFGDGTRLSIL.

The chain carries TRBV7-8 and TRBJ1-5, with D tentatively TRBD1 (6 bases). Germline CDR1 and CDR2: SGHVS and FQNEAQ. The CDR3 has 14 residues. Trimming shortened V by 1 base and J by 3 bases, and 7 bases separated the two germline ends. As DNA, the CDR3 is TGTGCCAGCAGCTTAGGGACAGTCAATCAGCCCCAGCATTTT. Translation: CASSLGTVNQPQHF.

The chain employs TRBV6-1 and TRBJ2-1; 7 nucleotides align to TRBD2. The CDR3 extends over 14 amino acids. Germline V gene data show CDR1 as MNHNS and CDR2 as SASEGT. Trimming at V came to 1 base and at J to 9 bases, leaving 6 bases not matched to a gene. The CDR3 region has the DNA TGTGCCAGCAGTGAAGTCAGGACTAGTGCTGAGCAGTTCTTC. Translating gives CASSEVRTSAEQFF.

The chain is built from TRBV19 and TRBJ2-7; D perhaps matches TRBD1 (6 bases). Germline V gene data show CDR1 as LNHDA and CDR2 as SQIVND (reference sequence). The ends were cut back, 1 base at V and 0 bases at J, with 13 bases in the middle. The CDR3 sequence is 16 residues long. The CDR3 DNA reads TGTGCCAGTAGTATAGGGGGGCCCCCCCTCTCCTACGAGCAGTACTTC. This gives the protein CASSIGGPPLSYEQYF. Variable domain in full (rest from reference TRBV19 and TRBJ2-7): DGGITQSPKYLFRKEGQNVTLSCEQNLNHDAMYWYRQDPGQGLRLIYYSQIVNDFQKGDIAEGYSVSREKKESFPLTVTSAQKNPTAFYLCASSIGGPPLSYEQYFGPGTRLTVT.

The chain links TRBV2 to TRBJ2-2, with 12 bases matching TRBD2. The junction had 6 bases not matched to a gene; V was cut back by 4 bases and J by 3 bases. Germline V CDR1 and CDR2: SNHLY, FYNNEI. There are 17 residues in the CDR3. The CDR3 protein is CASSGLAGAGDTGELFF. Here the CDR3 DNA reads TGTGCCAGCAGTGGACTAGCGGGAGCCGGGGACACCGGGGAGCTGTTTTTT.

The CDR3 DNA reads TGTGCCAGTAGTATTCGGGGTGCGGACTACGAGCAGTACTTC. It encodes CASSIRGADYEQYF. The chain uses TRBV19 and TRBJ2-5; TRBD2 is a possible D gene (5 bases). The J call is doubtful: the DNA matches TRBJ2-7 better. Looked up from germline, CDR1 is LNHDA and CDR2 is SQIVND (reference sequence). CDR3 length: 14 residues.